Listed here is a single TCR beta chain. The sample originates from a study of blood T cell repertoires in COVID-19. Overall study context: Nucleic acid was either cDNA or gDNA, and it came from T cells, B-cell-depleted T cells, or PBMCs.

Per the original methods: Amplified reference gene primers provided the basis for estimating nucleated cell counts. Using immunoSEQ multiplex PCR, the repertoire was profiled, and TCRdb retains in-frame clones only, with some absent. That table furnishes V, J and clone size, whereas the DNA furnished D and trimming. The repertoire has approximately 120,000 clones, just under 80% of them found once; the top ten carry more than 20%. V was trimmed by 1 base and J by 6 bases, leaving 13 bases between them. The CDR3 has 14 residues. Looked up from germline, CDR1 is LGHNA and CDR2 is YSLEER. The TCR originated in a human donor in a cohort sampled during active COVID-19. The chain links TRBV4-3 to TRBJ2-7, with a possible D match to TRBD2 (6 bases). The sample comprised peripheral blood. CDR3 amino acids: CASSQGLDSIEQYF. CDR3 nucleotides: TGCGCCAGCAGCCAAGGACTAGATTCCATCGAGCAGTACTTC.